Below are 15 T cell receptor beta chains sequenced from a single sample in a study of T cell clonotyping in hematopoietic cell transplantation (dated by TCRdb to about 2021). Explained via the paper, the time point label denotes: recipient sample about 28 days before transplant, after cytoreduction. The library was obtained by the immunoSEQ multiplex PCR assay. As stored in TCRdb, this immuneACCESS dataset retains in-frame rearrangements with V and J assigned. A fraction of the clones does not appear; measured against another copy, unresolved V genes explain less than half of the discrepancy, and the remainder lacks a known reason. The table for this sample lists over 10,000 clones; roughly 88% of them were counted only once. Jointly, the top ten make up approximately 15% of the sample. This material consisted of peripheral blood mononuclear cells, taken before stem cell transplant. The receptor source for this set is a man in his sixties with acute myeloid leukemia. Some clones in this sample may be carry-over from other donors' samples.

This rearrangement joins TRBV29-1 to TRBJ1-5; 9 bases agree with TRBD1. Germline V gene sequence: CDR1 SQVTM, CDR2 ANQGSEA. With 4 bases clipped from V and 5 bases from J, the junction kept 3 bases outside the gene matches. This CDR3 contains 13 residues. Here the CDR3 DNA reads TGCAGCGTTGCTCGGGACAGGGATCAGCCCCAGCATTTT. As protein: CSVARDRDQPQHF.

The chain has TRBV2 and TRBJ2-1, with TRBD2 matching 11 bases. The CDR3 contains 16 residues. Unmatched junction bases numbered 6, after V lost 1 base and J lost 7 bases. The V gene's germline CDR1 is SNHLY and CDR2 FYNNEI. The CDR3 DNA sequence: TGTGCCAGCAGTGAAGTGGGTAGCGGGGGGGAGAATGAGCAGTTCTTC. It specifies CASSEVGSGGENEQFF.

The chain is built from TRBV5-4 and TRBJ1-4; 7 positions match TRBD1. CDR1 and CDR2 (germline): SGHNT, YYREEE (reference sequence). Trimming cost V 3 bases and J 6 bases; bases outside gene matches: 5. The CDR3 runs 14 residues. The CDR3 DNA reads as TGTGCCAGCAGCTCAAGACAGGGAGATGAAAAACTGTTTTTT. Amino acid sequence: CASSSRQGDEKLFF.

The chain employs TRBV5-1 and TRBJ1-2; 8 bases match TRBD1. Germline V lookup: CDR1 SGHRS, CDR2 YFSETQ. Trimming took 3 bases from V and 1 from J; bases not matched to a gene: 2. CDR3 length equals 14 residues. The CDR3 coding sequence is TGCGCCAGCAGCTCGACAGGGGATAACTATGGCTACACCTTC. Its protein product is CASSSTGDNYGYTF.

This chain links TRBV7-2 with TRBJ1-2, with 7 bases aligning to TRBD1. Per germline, CDR1 SGHTA and CDR2 FQGNSA. CDR3 length: 16 amino acids. Trimming cost V 2 bases and J 2 bases; bases outside gene matches: 8. This CDR3 is CASSLPPTGRNYGYTF. The CDR3 DNA reads TGTGCCAGCAGCTTACCCCCGACAGGGAGGAACTATGGCTACACCTTC. Filled out from reference TRBV7-2 and TRBJ1-2, the complete variable domain reads GAGVSQSPSNKVTEKGKDVELRCDPISGHTALYWYRQSLGQGLEFLIYFQGNSAPDKSGLPSDRFSAERTGGSVSTLTIQRTQQEDSAVYLCASSLPPTGRNYGYTFGSGTRLTVV.

V usage is TRBV6-6 and J usage is TRBJ2-7, with 8 bases lining up with TRBD1. The trim removed 6 bases at V and 6 bases at J, leaving 13 bases unmatched. The CDR3 has 15 amino acids. The V gene's germline CDR1 is MNHNY and CDR2 SVGAGI (reference sequence). The DNA of the CDR3 is TGTGCCAGCAGGAGGAGGGGCAGGGGGCAAGGCGAGCAGTACTTC. This translates into CASRRRGRGQGEQYF.

This chain uses TRBV7-2 with TRBJ1-2; D unclear. The CDR3 is made up of 13 amino acids. V lost 5 bases to trimming and J lost 0 bases, with 7 bases between them. Germline V gene lookup returns CDR1 SGHTA and CDR2 FQGNSA. The CDR3 DNA sequence: TGTGCCAGCAGCCCGGGAGCTAACTATGGCTACACCTTC. This codes for CASSPGANYGYTF. The full variable domain, completed using reference TRBV7-2 and TRBJ1-2, is GAGVSQSPSNKVTEKGKDVELRCDPISGHTALYWYRQSLGQGLEFLIYFQGNSAPDKSGLPSDRFSAERTGGSVSTLTIQRTQQEDSAVYLCASSPGANYGYTFGSGTRLTVV.

This chain connects TRBV6-5 to TRBJ1-3; D ambiguous. Trimming stripped 5 bases from V and 0 bases from J, with 8 bases between. The CDR3 has 14 residues. Germline lookup yields CDR1 MNHEY and CDR2 SVGAGI. The CDR3, as DNA: TGTGCCAGCAGTCGGTCAGGCTCTGGAAACACCATATATTTT. Its translation: CASSRSGSGNTIYF.

The CDR3 region is CASSQDHTYSGNTIYF. The CDR3 coding sequence is TGCGCCAGCAGCCAAGATCACACCTACTCTGGAAACACCATATATTTT. The V call is TRBV4-1, the J call TRBJ1-3; D not resolved. The CDR3 has 16 residues. Trimming shortened V by 0 bases and J by 0 bases, and 9 bases separated the two germline ends. Germline CDR1 reads MGHRA; CDR2 reads YSYEKL.

The chain couples TRBV4-3 to TRBJ1-3, with no clear D. CDR1 LGHNA and CDR2 YSLEER come from the germline V gene. Trimming took off 0 bases at V and 0 bases at J, with 6 bases between the two ends. CDR3 size: 15 residues. The CDR3 DNA reads TGCGCCAGCAGCCAAGATGAGGGCTCTGGAAACACCATATATTTT. Its translation: CASSQDEGSGNTIYF.

The V and J genes are TRBV25-1 and TRBJ1-2; 11 bases line up with TRBD1. Germline V gene lookup returns CDR1 MGHDK and CDR2 SYGVNS. The CDR3 spans 15 residues. V was pared by 4 bases and J by 5 bases, with 6 bases of the junction left unmatched. The CDR3 nucleotides are TGTGCCAGCAGTGCCCCGGGGACAGGGGGGTATGGCTACACCTTC. Its translation is CASSAPGTGGYGYTF.

This clone has just one count. The chain couples TRBV7-9 to TRBJ1-2; 7 nucleotides agree with TRBD1. The CDR3 runs 17 residues. Germline values: CDR1 SEHNR, CDR2 FQNEAQ (reference sequence). The trim removed 1 base at V and 1 base at J, leaving 9 bases unmatched. For the CDR3, the DNA is TGTGCCAGCAGCTTAGGACCCGGGACAGCCTATAACTATGGCTACACCTTC. This translates into CASSLGPGTAYNYGYTF.

J is TRBJ1-4 and V is TRBV9; D remains ambiguous. Between the trimmed V and J ends, which lost 0 bases and 3 bases, there was a span of 9 bases. Per germline, CDR1 SGDLS and CDR2 YYNGEE. CDR3 size: 15 residues. The CDR3: CASSVGWGSNEKLFF. CDR3 coding DNA: TGTGCCAGCAGCGTAGGATGGGGTTCTAATGAAAAACTGTTTTTT.

CDR3 region: CASSRSTGATNEKLFF. CDR3 DNA: TGTGCCAGCAGCCGGTCGACAGGGGCAACTAATGAAAAACTGTTTTTT. The chain links TRBV9 to TRBJ1-4; 8 bases agree with TRBD1. CDR3 length: 16 amino acids. CDR1 is SGDLS, CDR2 YYNGEE, per germline. J was trimmed by 0 bases and V by 4 bases; bases with no gene match: 5. The whole variable domain, remainder taken from reference TRBV9 and TRBJ1-4, is DSGVTQTPKHLITATGQRVTLRCSPRSGDLSVYWYQQSLDQGLQFLIQYYNGEERAKGNILERFSAQQFPDLHSELNLSSLELGDSALYFCASSRSTGATNEKLFFGSGTQLSVL.

The chain links TRBV4-1 to TRBJ1-1, with unresolved D. V lost 1 base and J 1 base, leaving 10 bases between the germline ends. Germline CDR1 and CDR2: MGHRA and YSYEKL. This CDR3 is 15 amino acids long. Here the CDR3 reads CASSQGLVGNTEAFF. In nucleotides, the CDR3 is TGCGCCAGCAGCCAAGGTTTGGTGGGGAACACTGAAGCTTTCTTT.